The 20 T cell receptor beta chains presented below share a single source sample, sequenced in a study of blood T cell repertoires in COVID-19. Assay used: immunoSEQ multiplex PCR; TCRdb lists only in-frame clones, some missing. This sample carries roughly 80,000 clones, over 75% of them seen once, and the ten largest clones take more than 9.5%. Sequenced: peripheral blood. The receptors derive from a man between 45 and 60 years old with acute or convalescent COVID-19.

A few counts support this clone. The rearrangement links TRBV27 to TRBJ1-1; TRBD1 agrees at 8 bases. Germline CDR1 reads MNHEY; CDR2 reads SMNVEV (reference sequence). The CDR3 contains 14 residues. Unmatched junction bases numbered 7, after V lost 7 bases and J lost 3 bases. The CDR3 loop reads CASTKTGADTEAFF. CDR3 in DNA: TGTGCCAGCACTAAGACAGGGGCGGACACTGAAGCTTTCTTT.

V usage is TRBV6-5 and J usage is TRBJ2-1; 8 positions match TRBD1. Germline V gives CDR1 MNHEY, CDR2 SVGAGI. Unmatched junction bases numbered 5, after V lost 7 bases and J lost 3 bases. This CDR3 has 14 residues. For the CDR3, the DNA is TGTGCCAGCATATCCAGGGGGCTCTACAATGAGCAGTTCTTC. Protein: CASISRGLYNEQFF.

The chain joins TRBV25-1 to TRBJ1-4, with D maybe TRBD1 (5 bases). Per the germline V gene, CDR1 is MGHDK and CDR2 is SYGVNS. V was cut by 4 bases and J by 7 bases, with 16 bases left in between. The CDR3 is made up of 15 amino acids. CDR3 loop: CASSVSRGLGEKLFF. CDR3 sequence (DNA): TGTGCCAGCAGTGTTTCCCGGGGGTTGGGTGAAAAACTGTTTTTT.

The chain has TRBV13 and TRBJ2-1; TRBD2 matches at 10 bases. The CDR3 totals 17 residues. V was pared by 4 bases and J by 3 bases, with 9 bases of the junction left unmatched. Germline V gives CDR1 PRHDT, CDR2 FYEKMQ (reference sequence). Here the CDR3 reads CASSSAPAGGFYNEQFF. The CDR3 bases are TGTGCCAGCAGCTCGGCACCAGCGGGGGGGTTCTACAATGAGCAGTTCTTC.

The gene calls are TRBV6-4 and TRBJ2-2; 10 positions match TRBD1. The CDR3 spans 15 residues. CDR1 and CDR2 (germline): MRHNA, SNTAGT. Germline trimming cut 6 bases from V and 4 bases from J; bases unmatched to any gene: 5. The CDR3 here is CASSPRTGGTGELFF. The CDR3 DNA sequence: TGTGCCAGCAGCCCCAGGACAGGGGGCACCGGGGAGCTGTTTTTT.

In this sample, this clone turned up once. The chain's CDR3 is CASRPQRGHTEAFF. Written as DNA, the CDR3 is TGTGCCAGCCGGCCTCAAAGGGGCCACACTGAAGCTTTCTTT. This chain uses TRBV7-2 with TRBJ1-1; TRBD1 might be the D (5 bases). The germline V gene encodes CDR1 SGHTA and CDR2 FQGNSA. The CDR3 totals 14 residues. Trimming stripped 8 bases from V and 3 bases from J, with 16 bases between.

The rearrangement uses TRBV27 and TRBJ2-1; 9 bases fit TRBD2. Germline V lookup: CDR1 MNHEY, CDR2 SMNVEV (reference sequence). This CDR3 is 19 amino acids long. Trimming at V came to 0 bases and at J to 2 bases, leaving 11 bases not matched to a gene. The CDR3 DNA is TGTGCCAGCAGTTTATCACCCCTCCGACTAGCGGACACCTACAATGAGCAGTTCTTC. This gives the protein CASSLSPLRLADTYNEQFF.

The CDR3 spells CASSPSRGQGGNQPQHF. CDR3 nucleotides: TGTGCCAGCTCACCAAGTAGGGGACAGGGGGGCAATCAGCCCCAGCATTTT. The chain couples TRBV18 to TRBJ1-5, with 11 bases fitting TRBD1. There are 17 residues in the CDR3. J was trimmed by 2 bases and V by 2 bases; bases with no gene match: 5. In germline, CDR1 is KGHSH, CDR2 LQKENI.

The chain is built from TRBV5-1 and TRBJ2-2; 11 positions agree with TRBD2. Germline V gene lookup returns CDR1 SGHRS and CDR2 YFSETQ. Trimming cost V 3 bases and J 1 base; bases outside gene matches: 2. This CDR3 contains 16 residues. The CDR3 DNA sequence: TGCGCCAGCAGCTCACTAGCGGGAGTGAACACCGGGGAGCTGTTTTTT. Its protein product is CASSSLAGVNTGELFF. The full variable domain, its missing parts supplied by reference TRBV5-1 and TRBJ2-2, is KAGVTQTPRYLIKTRGQQVTLSCSPISGHRSVSWYQQTPGQGLQFLFEYFSETQRNKGNFPGRFSGRQFSNSRSEMNVSTLELGDSALYLCASSSLAGVNTGELFFGEGSRLTVL.

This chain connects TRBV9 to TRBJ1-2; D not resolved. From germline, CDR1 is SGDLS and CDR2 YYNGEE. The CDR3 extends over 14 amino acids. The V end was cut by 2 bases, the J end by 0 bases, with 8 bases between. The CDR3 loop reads CASSVEDSNYGYTF. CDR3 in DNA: TGTGCCAGCAGCGTGGAGGATTCTAACTATGGCTACACCTTC.

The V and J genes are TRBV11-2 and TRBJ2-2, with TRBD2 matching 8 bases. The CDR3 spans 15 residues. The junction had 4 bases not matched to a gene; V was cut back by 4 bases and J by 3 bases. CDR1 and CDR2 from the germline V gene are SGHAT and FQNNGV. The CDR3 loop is CASSSGLAYTGELFF. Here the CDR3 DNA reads TGTGCCAGCAGCTCCGGACTAGCTTACACCGGGGAGCTGTTTTTT.

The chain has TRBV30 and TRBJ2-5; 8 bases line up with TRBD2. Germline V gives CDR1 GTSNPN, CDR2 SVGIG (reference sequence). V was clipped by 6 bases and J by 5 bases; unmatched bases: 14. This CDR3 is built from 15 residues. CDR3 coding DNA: TGTGCCTGCCGCCTGACGGGGGGGCCGGGGGAGACCCAGTACTTC. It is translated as CACRLTGGPGETQYF.

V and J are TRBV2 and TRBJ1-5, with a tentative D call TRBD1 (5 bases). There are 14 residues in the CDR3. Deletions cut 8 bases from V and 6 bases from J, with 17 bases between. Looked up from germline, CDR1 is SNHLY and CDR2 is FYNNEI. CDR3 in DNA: TGTGCCAGCCAGGGAAGGGTTTCTTCTCAGCCCCAGCATTTT. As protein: CASQGRVSSQPQHF.

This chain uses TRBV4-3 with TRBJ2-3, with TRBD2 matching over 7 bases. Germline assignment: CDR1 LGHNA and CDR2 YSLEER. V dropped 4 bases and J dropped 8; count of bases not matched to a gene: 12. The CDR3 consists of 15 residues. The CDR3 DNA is TGCGCCAGCAGCCCTGGGACTACCTTAACGAGTACGCAGTATTTT. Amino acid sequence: CASSPGTTLTSTQYF.

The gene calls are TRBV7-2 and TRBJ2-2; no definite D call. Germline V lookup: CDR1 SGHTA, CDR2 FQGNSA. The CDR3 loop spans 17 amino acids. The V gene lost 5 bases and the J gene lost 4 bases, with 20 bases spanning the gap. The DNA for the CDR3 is TGTGCCAGCAGCCTAAACCCCTTGTCGGGTCGCACCGGGGAGCTGTTTTTT. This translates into CASSLNPLSGRTGELFF.

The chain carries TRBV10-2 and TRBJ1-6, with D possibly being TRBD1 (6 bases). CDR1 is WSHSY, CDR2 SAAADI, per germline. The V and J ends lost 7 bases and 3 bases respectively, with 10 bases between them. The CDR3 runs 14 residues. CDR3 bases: TGCGCCAGCAAGGCAGGGGACTATAATTCACCCCTCCACTTT. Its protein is CASKAGDYNSPLHF.

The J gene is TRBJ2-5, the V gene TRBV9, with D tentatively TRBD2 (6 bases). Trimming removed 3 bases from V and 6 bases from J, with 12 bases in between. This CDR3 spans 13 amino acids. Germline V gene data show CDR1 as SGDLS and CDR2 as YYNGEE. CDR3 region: CASSAGVMQTQYF. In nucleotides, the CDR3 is TGTGCCAGCAGCGCGGGGGTCATGCAGACCCAGTACTTC.

This CDR3 is CASSSRGTNEKLFF. For the CDR3, the DNA is TGTGCCAGCAGCTCAAGAGGTACTAATGAAAAACTGTTTTTT. The chain recombines TRBV7-2 with TRBJ1-4; D remains ambiguous. The CDR3 contains 14 residues. CDR1 SGHTA and CDR2 FQGNSA come from the germline V gene. V was pared by 4 bases and J by 2 bases, with 8 bases between.

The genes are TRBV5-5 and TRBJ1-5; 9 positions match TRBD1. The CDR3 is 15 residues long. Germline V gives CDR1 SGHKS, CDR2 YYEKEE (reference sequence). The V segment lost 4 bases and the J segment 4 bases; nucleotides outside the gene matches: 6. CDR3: CASSREGQGNQPQHF. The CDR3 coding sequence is TGTGCCAGCAGCCGAGAGGGACAGGGAAATCAGCCCCAGCATTTT.

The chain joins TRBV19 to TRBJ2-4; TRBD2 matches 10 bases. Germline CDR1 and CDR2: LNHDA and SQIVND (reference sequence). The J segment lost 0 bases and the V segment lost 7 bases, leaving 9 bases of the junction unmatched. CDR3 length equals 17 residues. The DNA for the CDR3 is TGTGCCAGTACGGCTAGCGGGGGTCTCCTAGCCAAAAACATTCAGTACTTC. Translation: CASTASGGLLAKNIQYF.